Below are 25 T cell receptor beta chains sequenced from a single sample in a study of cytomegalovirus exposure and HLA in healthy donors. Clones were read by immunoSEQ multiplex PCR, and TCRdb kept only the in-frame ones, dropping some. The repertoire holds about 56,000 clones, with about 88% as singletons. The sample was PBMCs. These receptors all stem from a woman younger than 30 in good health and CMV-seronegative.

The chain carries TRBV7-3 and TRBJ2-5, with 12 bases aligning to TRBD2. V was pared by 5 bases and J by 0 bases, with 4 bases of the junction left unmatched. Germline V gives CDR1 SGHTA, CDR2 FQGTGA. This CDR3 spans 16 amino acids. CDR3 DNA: TGTGCCAGCAGCCCCGGGACTAGCGGGTACCAAGAGACCCAGTACTTC. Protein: CASSPGTSGYQETQYF. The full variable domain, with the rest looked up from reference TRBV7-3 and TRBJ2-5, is GAGVSQTPSNKVTEKGKYVELRCDPISGHTALYWYRQSLGQGPEFLIYFQGTGAADDSGLPNDRFFAVRPEGSVSTLKIQRTERGDSAVYLCASSPGTSGYQETQYFGPGTRLLVL.

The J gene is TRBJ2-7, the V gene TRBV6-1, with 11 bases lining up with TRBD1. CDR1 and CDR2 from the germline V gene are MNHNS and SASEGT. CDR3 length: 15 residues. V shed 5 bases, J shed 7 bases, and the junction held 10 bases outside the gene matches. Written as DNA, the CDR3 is TGTGCCAGCAGTATCGAGGACAGGGGGCTGGAGGAGCAGTACTTC. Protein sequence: CASSIEDRGLEEQYF.

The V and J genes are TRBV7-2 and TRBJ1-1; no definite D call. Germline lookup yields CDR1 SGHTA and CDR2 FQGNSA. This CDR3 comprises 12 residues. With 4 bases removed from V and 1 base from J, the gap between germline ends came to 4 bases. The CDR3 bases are TGTGCCAGCAGCTCACAGAACACTGAAGCTTTCTTT. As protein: CASSSQNTEAFF.

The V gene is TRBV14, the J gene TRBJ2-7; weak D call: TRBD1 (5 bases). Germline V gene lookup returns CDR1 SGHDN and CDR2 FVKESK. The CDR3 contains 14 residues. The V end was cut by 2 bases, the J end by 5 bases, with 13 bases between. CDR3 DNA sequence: TGTGCCAGCAGCCAACGCCAGGGTATAGACGAGCAGTACTTC. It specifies CASSQRQGIDEQYF.

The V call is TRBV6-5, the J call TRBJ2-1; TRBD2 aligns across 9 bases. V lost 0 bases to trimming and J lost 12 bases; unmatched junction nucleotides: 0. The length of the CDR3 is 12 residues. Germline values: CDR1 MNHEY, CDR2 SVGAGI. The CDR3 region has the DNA TGTGCCAGCAGTTACTCTAGCGGGGGGCAGTTCTTC. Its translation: CASSYSSGGQFF.

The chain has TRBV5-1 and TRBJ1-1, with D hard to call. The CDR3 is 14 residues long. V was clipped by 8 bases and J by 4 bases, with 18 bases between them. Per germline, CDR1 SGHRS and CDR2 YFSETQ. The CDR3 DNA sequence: TGCGCCAGTCGCCCCGGATCAGCAGGCACTGAAGCTTTCTTT. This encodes CASRPGSAGTEAFF.

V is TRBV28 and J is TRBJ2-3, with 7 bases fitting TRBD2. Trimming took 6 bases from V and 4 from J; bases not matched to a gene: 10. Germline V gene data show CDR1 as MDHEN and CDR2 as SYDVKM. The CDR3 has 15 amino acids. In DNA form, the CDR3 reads TGTGCCAGCAGCCAGACTAGCTTCTCGTCAGATACGCAGTATTTT. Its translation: CASSQTSFSSDTQYF. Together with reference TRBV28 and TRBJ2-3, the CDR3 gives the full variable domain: DVKVTQSSRYLVKRTGEKVFLECVQDMDHENMFWYRQDPGLGLRLIYFSYDVKMKEKGDIPEGYSVSREKKERFSLILESASTNQTSMYLCASSQTSFSSDTQYFGPGTRLTVL.

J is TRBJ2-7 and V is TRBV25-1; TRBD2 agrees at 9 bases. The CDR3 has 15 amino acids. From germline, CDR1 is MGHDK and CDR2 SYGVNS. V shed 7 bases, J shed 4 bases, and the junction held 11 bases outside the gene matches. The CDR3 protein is CASTEGASGTYEQYF. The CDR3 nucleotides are TGTGCCAGCACCGAAGGGGCTAGCGGGACATACGAGCAGTACTTC.

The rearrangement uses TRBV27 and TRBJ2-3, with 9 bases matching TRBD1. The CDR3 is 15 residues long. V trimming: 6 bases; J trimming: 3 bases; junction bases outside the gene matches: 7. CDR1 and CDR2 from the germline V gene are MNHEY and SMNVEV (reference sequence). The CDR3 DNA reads TGTGCCAGCAGCCGCCCCGGGACAGGGACAGATACGCAGTATTTT. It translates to CASSRPGTGTDTQYF.

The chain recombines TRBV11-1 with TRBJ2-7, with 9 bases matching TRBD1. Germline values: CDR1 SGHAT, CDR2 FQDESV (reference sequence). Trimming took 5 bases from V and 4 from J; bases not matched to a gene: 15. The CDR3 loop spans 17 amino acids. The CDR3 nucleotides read TGTGCCAGCAGCGGCCCCTCAGGGGGGGACAGGGCGTACGAGCAGTACTTC. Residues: CASSGPSGGDRAYEQYF.

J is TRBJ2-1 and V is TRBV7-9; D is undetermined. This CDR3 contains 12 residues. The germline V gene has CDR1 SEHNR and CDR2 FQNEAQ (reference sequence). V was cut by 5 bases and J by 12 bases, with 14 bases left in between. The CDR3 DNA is TGTGCCAGCAGCAAACAAGCGCTGTGGCAGTTCTTC. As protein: CASSKQALWQFF.

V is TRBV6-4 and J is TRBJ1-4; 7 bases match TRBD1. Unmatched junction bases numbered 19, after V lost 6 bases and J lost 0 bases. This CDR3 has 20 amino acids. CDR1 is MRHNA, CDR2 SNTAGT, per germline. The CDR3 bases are TGTGCCAGCAGCACACCCGGGACAGCAACTGTTATCGCAACTAATGAAAAACTGTTTTTT. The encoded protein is CASSTPGTATVIATNEKLFF.

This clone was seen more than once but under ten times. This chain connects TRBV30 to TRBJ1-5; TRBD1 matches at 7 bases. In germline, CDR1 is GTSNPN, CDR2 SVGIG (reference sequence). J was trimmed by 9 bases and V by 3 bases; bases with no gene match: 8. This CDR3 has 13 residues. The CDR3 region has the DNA TGTGCCTGGAGGCCACAGGGGTCAGGGCCCCAGCATTTT. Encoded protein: CAWRPQGSGPQHF.

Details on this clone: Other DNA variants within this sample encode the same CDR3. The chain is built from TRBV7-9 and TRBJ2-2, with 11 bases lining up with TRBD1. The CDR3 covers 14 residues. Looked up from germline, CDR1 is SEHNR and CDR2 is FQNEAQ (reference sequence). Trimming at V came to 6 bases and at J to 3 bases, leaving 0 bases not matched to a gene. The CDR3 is CASRGQGDTGELFF. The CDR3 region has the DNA TGTGCCAGCAGGGGACAGGGGGACACCGGGGAGCTGTTTTTT.

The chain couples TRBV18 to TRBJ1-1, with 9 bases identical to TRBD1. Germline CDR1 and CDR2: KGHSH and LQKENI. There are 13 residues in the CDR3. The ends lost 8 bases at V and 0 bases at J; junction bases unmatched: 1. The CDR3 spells CASRQGVNTEAFF. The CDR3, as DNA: TGTGCCAGCCGACAGGGGGTGAACACTGAAGCTTTCTTT.

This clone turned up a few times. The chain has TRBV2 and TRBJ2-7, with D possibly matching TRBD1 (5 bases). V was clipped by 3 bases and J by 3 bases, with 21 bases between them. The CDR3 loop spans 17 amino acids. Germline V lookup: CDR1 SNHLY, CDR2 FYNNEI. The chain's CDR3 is CASSDLLGDPSNYEQYF. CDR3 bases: TGTGCCAGCAGTGACCTCCTAGGGGATCCATCCAACTACGAGCAGTACTTC.

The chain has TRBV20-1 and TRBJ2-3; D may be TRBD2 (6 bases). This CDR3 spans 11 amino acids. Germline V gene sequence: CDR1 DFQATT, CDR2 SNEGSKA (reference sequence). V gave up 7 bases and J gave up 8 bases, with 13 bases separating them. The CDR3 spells CSGEEGATQYF. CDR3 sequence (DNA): TGCAGTGGGGAGGAGGGAGCTACGCAGTATTTT.

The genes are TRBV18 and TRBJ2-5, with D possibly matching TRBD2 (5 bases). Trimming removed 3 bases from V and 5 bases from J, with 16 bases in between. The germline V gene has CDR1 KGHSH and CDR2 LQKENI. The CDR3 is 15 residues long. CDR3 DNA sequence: TGTGCCAGCTCACCTTTTCGAGGGCGTTGGGAGACCCAGTACTTC. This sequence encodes CASSPFRGRWETQYF.

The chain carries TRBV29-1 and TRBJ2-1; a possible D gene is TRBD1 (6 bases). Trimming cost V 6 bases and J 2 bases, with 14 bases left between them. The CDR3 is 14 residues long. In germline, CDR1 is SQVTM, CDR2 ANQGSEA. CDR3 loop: CSVRTASTYNEQFF. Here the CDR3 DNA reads TGCAGCGTGAGGACAGCCAGTACCTACAATGAGCAGTTCTTC.

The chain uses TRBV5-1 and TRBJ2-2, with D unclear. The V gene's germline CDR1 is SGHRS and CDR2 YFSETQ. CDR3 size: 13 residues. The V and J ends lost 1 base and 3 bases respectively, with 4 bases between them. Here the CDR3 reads CASSLSYTGELFF. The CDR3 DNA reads TGCGCCAGCAGCTTGTCGTACACCGGGGAGCTGTTTTTT.

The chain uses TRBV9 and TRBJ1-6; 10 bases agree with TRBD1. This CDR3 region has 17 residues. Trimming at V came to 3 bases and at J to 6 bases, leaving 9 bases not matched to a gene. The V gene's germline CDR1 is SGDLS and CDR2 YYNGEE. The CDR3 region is CASSDDPRQGANSPLHF. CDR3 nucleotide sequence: TGTGCCAGCAGCGACGACCCTCGACAGGGGGCTAATTCACCCCTCCACTTT.

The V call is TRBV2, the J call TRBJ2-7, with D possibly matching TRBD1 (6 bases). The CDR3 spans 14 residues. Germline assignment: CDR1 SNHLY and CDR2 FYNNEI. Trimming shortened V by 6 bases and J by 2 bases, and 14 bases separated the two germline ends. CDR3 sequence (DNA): TGTGCCAGCAGGCCCCGACAGGAGACCTACGAGCAGTACTTC. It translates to CASRPRQETYEQYF.

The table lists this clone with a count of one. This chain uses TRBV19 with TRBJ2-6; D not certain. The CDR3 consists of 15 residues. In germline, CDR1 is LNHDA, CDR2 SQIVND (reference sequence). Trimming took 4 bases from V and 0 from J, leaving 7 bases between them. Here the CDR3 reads CASSSVSSGANVLTF. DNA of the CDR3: TGTGCCAGTAGTAGCGTAAGCTCTGGGGCCAACGTCCTGACTTTC.

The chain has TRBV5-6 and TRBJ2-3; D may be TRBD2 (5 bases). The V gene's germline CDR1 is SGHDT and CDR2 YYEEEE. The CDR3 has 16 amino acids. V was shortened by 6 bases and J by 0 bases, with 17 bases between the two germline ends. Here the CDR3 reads CASTDLSGPSTDTQYF. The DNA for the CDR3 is TGTGCCAGCACAGACCTCAGCGGACCTAGCACAGATACGCAGTATTTT.

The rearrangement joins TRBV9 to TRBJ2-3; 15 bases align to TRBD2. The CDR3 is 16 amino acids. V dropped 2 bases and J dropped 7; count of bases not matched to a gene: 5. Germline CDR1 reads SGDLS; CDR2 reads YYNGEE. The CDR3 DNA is TGTGCCAGCAGCGTCATGGGACTAGCGGGAGGAAATACGCAGTATTTT. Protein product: CASSVMGLAGGNTQYF.